This T cell receptor beta chain was recovered during a study of neurological immune-mediated disorders. Across the whole study: Multiple sclerosis patients numbered about 34, with approximately 30 relapsing-remitting and 3 secondary progressive. Study observations and caveats: The multiple sclerosis repertoire cluster had no clinical or MRI feature associated with it.

This clonotype was detected ten times or more. The antigen remains unidentified. The method for making cDNA was 5'RACE, and it used 10-nucleotide random UMIs. TCRdb used MiXCR to reprocess the 5' RACE reads, holding one entry per CDR3 protein. Of tens of thousands of distinct CDR3 sequences listed, nearly 3.5% are singletons. The germline V gene encodes CDR1 SEHNR and CDR2 FQNEAQ (reference sequence). The V end lost 4 bases, the J end lost 0 bases, and 10 bases lay between the germline ends. The length of the CDR3 is 14 residues. This chain links TRBV7-9 with TRBJ2-7, with D possibly being TRBD1 or TRBD2 (5 bases each). The receptor's source is a man aged 35 to 55 with multiple sclerosis. The source material was PBMCs. Written as DNA, the CDR3 is TGTGCCAGCAGCTATGGGACGGTCTCCTACGAGCAGTACTTC. It yields the protein CASSYGTVSYEQYF.